Below, 15 T cell receptor beta chains from the same sample are listed, as sequenced in a study of yellow fever vaccine responses in identical twins. TCRdb re-called the RT-PCR reads through MiXCR, storing one row per CDR3 protein. The table records 3,000 to 4,000 distinct CDR3 sequences, 84% of them present only once. The specimen comprised T cells from blood (PBMCs), unsorted or a sorted subset (not recorded which), sampled before or after yellow fever vaccination (not recorded which). These TCRs come from a woman between 18 and 29 years old who received the yellow fever vaccine.

The chain combines TRBV2 with TRBJ2-2, with TRBD2 matching 9 bases. Germline V lookup: CDR1 SNHLY, CDR2 FYNNEI. The CDR3 contains 16 residues. Trimming cost V 2 bases and J 5 bases; bases outside gene matches: 6. The CDR3 DNA sequence: TGTGCCAGCAGTGAATCGAGCGGGAGGTTGACCGGGGAGCTGTTTTTT. This encodes CASSESSGRLTGELFF.

By sample fraction, this clonotype is large. The chain has TRBV29-1 and TRBJ2-7; D is unresolved. The CDR3 has 17 amino acids. CDR1 SQVTM and CDR2 ANQGSEA come from the germline V gene. Trimming left V 6 bases short and J 0 bases short, with 24 bases between. The chain's CDR3 is CSVRLVVLDQNSYEQYF. For the CDR3, the DNA is TGCAGCGTGAGGCTCGTGGTGCTAGACCAAAACTCCTACGAGCAGTACTTC.

V and J are TRBV11-1 and TRBJ2-7; D possibly corresponds to TRBD2 (5 bases). Germline V lookup: CDR1 SGHAT, CDR2 FQDESV (reference sequence). The V end lost 5 bases, the J end lost 2 bases, and 19 bases lay between the germline ends. This CDR3 is 16 amino acids long. CDR3 residues: CASSHPPDYPTYEQYF. CDR3 bases: TGTGCCAGCAGCCACCCCCCTGACTATCCAACCTACGAGCAGTACTTC.

CDR3 region: CSVDEDGGGNYGYTF. The CDR3 bases are TGCAGCGTCGATGAGGACGGCGGAGGGAACTATGGCTACACCTTC. The chain uses TRBV29-1 and TRBJ1-2; D gene unclear. The germline V and J ends were trimmed by 6 bases and 2 bases, with 19 bases remaining between them. This CDR3 is built from 15 residues. The V gene's germline CDR1 is SQVTM and CDR2 ANQGSEA.

V and J are TRBV20-1 and TRBJ2-1; the D is unclear. Trimming cost V 6 bases and J 6 bases, with 9 bases left between them. This CDR3 comprises 11 residues. Germline V lookup: CDR1 DFQATT, CDR2 SNEGSKA (reference sequence). The chain's CDR3 is CSATNSNEQFF. In DNA form, the CDR3 reads TGCAGTGCCACCAATAGCAATGAGCAGTTCTTC.

This clonotype has just a few counts. The chain recombines TRBV5-5 with TRBJ1-6, with D perhaps matching TRBD1 (5 bases). The CDR3 runs 14 residues. Germline V gene data show CDR1 as SGHKS and CDR2 as YYEKEE (reference sequence). With 0 bases removed from V and 8 bases from J, the gap between germline ends came to 9 bases. The CDR3 DNA follows: TGTGCCAGCAGCTTGGTGGGACGGGATTCACCCCTCCACTTT. Its protein is CASSLVGRDSPLHF.

The V and J genes are TRBV14 and TRBJ2-5; 8 bases are shared with TRBD1. CDR3 length: 15 residues. V lost 4 bases to trimming and J lost 6 bases; unmatched junction nucleotides: 10. Germline V gene data show CDR1 as SGHDN and CDR2 as FVKESK. In DNA, the CDR3 is TGTGCCAGCAGCCTCACCAGGGGGCGTGGAAAGACCCAGTACTTC. The encoded protein is CASSLTRGRGKTQYF.

J is TRBJ2-7 and V is TRBV7-6; a possible D gene is TRBD1 (7 bases). The CDR3 is 15 residues long. Germline V gene lookup returns CDR1 SGHVS and CDR2 FNYEAQ. V lost 3 bases and J 0 bases, leaving 12 bases between the germline ends. The DNA for the CDR3 is TGTGCCAGCAGCTTCCAGGGGGGCACCTCCTACGAGCAGTACTTC. This gives the protein CASSFQGGTSYEQYF.

This rearrangement joins TRBV11-3 to TRBJ2-5; the D gene is possibly TRBD2 (7 bases). V lost 8 bases and J 2 bases, leaving 21 bases between the germline ends. This CDR3 has 16 residues. Germline-derived CDR1 and CDR2 are SGHNT and YENEEA. The CDR3 DNA sequence: TGTGCCAGCTCGAGGCGGGGGCGATCTATTCAAGAGACCCAGTACTTC. This gives the protein CASSRRGRSIQETQYF.

J is TRBJ2-5 and V is TRBV9; unclear D gene. Looked up from germline, CDR1 is SGDLS and CDR2 is YYNGEE. The CDR3 contains 15 residues. The ends were cut back, 0 bases at V and 5 bases at J, with 14 bases in the middle. CDR3 in DNA: TGTGCCAGCAGCGTAGCTTCTGGGGTGTTTGAGACCCAGTACTTC. This encodes CASSVASGVFETQYF.

The chain couples TRBV28 to TRBJ1-5; no clear D. The germline V and J ends were trimmed by 6 bases and 4 bases, with 7 bases remaining between them. Germline V CDR1 and CDR2: MDHEN, SYDVKM. CDR3 length: 12 amino acids. CDR3 sequence: CASRSGNQPQHF. In DNA form, the CDR3 reads TGTGCCAGCAGGTCAGGTAATCAGCCCCAGCATTTT.

CDR3 DNA: TGTGCCAGCAGCTACCAAAACATTCAGTACTTC. The encoded protein is CASSYQNIQYF. J is TRBJ2-4 and V is TRBV5-6; D unclear. Germline assignment: CDR1 SGHDT and CDR2 YYEEEE. CDR3 size: 11 residues. Trimming took 3 bases from V and 5 from J, leaving 3 bases between them.

The chain employs TRBV10-1 and TRBJ2-1, with TRBD1 identical over 10 bases. The CDR3 extends over 16 amino acids. After removal of 3 bases from V and 3 bases from J, the junction contained 5 bases not matched to a gene. The germline V gene has CDR1 WNHNN and CDR2 SYGVQD (reference sequence). The CDR3 region is CASSEPGQGNYNEQFF. The CDR3 DNA follows: TGCGCCAGCAGTGAACCGGGACAGGGGAACTACAATGAGCAGTTCTTC.

In its sample, this clonotype was seen once. This chain links TRBV29-1 with TRBJ1-1; D gene ambiguous. CDR3 length equals 12 residues. Trimming took 6 bases from V and 1 from J, leaving 9 bases between them. Germline lookup yields CDR1 SQVTM and CDR2 ANQGSEA. DNA for the CDR3: TGCAGCGTGGACCGTGGGAACACTGAAGCTTTCTTT. Amino acid sequence: CSVDRGNTEAFF.

The genes are TRBV28 and TRBJ2-7; D gene ambiguous. Germline lookup yields CDR1 MDHEN and CDR2 SYDVKM. The CDR3 sequence is 14 residues long. V dropped 3 bases and J dropped 5 bases, with 14 bases sitting between them. CDR3 region: CASSFASSQDEQYF. The CDR3 DNA sequence: TGTGCCAGCAGTTTTGCATCCAGTCAAGACGAGCAGTACTTC.